These 18 T cell receptor beta chains share one sample of origin, sequenced in a study of radiation and T cells in renal cell carcinoma. The sample's treatment: treatment-naive control, cytoreductive nephrectomy. Method: immunoSEQ multiplex PCR; TCRdb's copy keeps in-frame clones and lacks some. The table shows approximately 15,000 clones, with about 58% occurring only once. The sequenced sample was tumor tissue, obtained from a patient whose treatment was nephrectomy without radiotherapy. All receptors derive from a man between 35 and 55 years old with renal cell carcinoma.

This clone is medium-sized by share. This chain connects TRBV21-1 to TRBJ1-2; no check of the table's D call, TRBD1, against the DNA was made. TRBV21-1 is a recognized pseudogene. This CDR3 contains 13 residues. The CDR3 nucleotides are TGTGCCAGCAGACAGGGGGCGCACTATGGCTACACCTTC. It yields the protein CASRQGAHYGYTF.

V usage is TRBV28 and J usage is TRBJ1-6; 7 bases are shared with TRBD1. Germline CDR1 is MDHEN and CDR2 is SYDVKM. V lost 7 bases and J lost 3; bases outside the gene matches: 18. There are 19 residues in the CDR3. DNA for the CDR3: TGTGCCAGCAAAAGTTCCGGGACAGCAGTCCTTCACTATAATTCACCCCTCCACTTT. Translated: CASKSSGTAVLHYNSPLHF.

This chain connects TRBV7-9 to TRBJ2-3; 10 bases are a match to TRBD2. Germline-derived CDR1 and CDR2 are SEHNR and FQNEAQ (reference sequence). V dropped 5 bases and J dropped 4; count of bases not matched to a gene: 6. The CDR3 totals 15 residues. The CDR3, as DNA: TGTGCCAGCAGCGGGCCGGGACTAGCGCCAGATACGCAGTATTTT. Its translation: CASSGPGLAPDTQYF. The full variable domain, with the rest looked up from reference TRBV7-9 and TRBJ2-3, is DTGVSQNPRHKITKRGQNVTFRCDPISEHNRLYWYRQTLGQGPEFLTYFQNEAQLEKSRLLSDRFSAERPKGSFSTLEIQRTEQGDSAMYLCASSGPGLAPDTQYFGPGTRLTVL.

The genes are TRBV6-6 and TRBJ2-3; D possibly corresponds to TRBD1 (6 bases). Deletions cut 0 bases from V and 3 bases from J, with 7 bases between. The CDR3 sequence is 14 residues long. CDR1 and CDR2 from the germline V gene are MNHNY and SVGAGI (reference sequence). The CDR3 region is CASSYSGTTDTQYF. CDR3 sequence (DNA): TGTGCCAGCAGTTACTCAGGGACAACAGATACGCAGTATTTT.

This clone was picked up a small number of times. The chain uses TRBV7-8 and TRBJ2-7; 11 bases are a match to TRBD1. Germline-derived CDR1 and CDR2 are SGHVS and FQNEAQ. There are 15 residues in the CDR3. V was pared by 6 bases and J by 7 bases, with 11 bases of the junction left unmatched. CDR3 amino acids: CASRRTGTGGLEQYF. Written as DNA, the CDR3 is TGTGCCAGCAGACGGACCGGGACAGGGGGGTTAGAGCAGTACTTC. Using reference TRBV7-8 and TRBJ2-7 for the parts outside the CDR3, the full variable domain is GAGVSQSPRYKVAKRGQDVALRCDPISGHVSLFWYQQALGQGPEFLTYFQNEAQLDKSGLPSDRFFAERPEGSVSTLKIQRTQQEDSAVYLCASRRTGTGGLEQYFGPGTRLTVT.

The chain uses TRBV7-8 and TRBJ2-1, with D perhaps TRBD2 (6 bases). Looked up from germline, CDR1 is SGHVS and CDR2 is FQNEAQ. Trimming left V 5 bases short and J 1 base short, with 18 bases between. The CDR3 contains 17 residues. The CDR3 bases are TGTGCCAGCAGCGGACCCCCTCTAGCGATTTCCTACAATGAGCAGTTCTTC. Amino acids: CASSGPPLAISYNEQFF.

V gene TRBV7-6 combines with J gene TRBJ2-3; 12 bases are a match to TRBD1. The ends lost 5 bases at V and 4 bases at J; junction bases unmatched: 16. Germline V lookup: CDR1 SGHVS, CDR2 FNYEAQ. CDR3 length: 19 amino acids. CDR3 nucleotides: TGTGCCAGCAGCAGACAGCCGGGACAGGGGGCGCCGGAAGCAGATACGCAGTATTTT. Its protein product is CASSRQPGQGAPEADTQYF.

This clone is labeled as medium-sized (0.01 to 0.1%). V and J are TRBV7-8 and TRBJ2-3; no definite D call. Trimming pared 1 base from V and 1 base from J, leaving 6 bases between. The CDR3 length is 14 residues. Germline loops: CDR1 SGHVS, CDR2 FQNEAQ. CDR3 coding DNA: TGTGCCAGCAGCTTAGTTACTGGCACAGATACGCAGTATTTT. It yields the protein CASSLVTGTDTQYF.

The CDR3 sequence is CASSQATTGNTIYF. CDR3 bases: TGTGCCAGCAGCCAAGCCACCACTGGAAACACCATATATTTT. V usage is TRBV4-2 and J usage is TRBJ1-3, with no clear D. CDR1 LGHNA and CDR2 YNFKEQ come from the germline V gene. The V and J ends lost 1 base and 2 bases respectively, with 6 bases between them. The CDR3 covers 14 residues.

The gene calls are TRBV4-3 and TRBJ1-4, with 7 nucleotides matching TRBD1. V shed 0 bases and J 3 bases; nucleotides not matched to a gene: 19. The germline V gene encodes CDR1 LGHNA and CDR2 YSLEER. This CDR3 comprises 21 residues. The CDR3 DNA sequence: TGCGCCAGCAGCCAAGAGAGGTCTACAGGGGACATCCCAACCTCTAATGAAAAACTGTTTTTT. This encodes CASSQERSTGDIPTSNEKLFF.

The chain recombines TRBV5-6 with TRBJ1-1; a weak D match, TRBD1 (5 bases). The CDR3 has 17 amino acids. The germline CDR1 and CDR2 sequences are SGHDT and YYEEEE. The ends were cut back, 0 bases at V and 0 bases at J, with 15 bases in the middle. The CDR3: CASSLGGRASMNTEAFF. The CDR3 DNA follows: TGTGCCAGCAGCTTGGGGGGGAGGGCCAGTATGAACACTGAAGCTTTCTTT.

This clone was recorded a few times. The chain recombines TRBV29-1 with TRBJ2-3; unclear D gene. Trimming left V 6 bases short and J 2 bases short, with 6 bases between. The CDR3 runs to 11 residues. The V gene's germline CDR1 is SQVTM and CDR2 ANQGSEA. The CDR3 nucleotides read TGCAGCGTGGTTTTCACAGATACGCAGTATTTT. This encodes CSVVFTDTQYF.

The CDR3 coding sequence is TGCGCCAGCAGCCAATGGGGTAACACTGAAGCTTTCTTT. This encodes CASSQWGNTEAFF. The chain combines TRBV4-1 with TRBJ1-1; D remains unclear. Looked up from germline, CDR1 is MGHRA and CDR2 is YSYEKL. The V end was cut by 2 bases, the J end by 2 bases, with 6 bases between. This CDR3 has 13 residues.

This chain connects TRBV5-6 to TRBJ1-1, with D unclear. The germline V gene encodes CDR1 SGHDT and CDR2 YYEEEE. V was clipped by 3 bases and J by 2 bases, with 11 bases between them. The CDR3 is 14 residues long. The CDR3 region is CASSSRGPNTEAFF. The CDR3 DNA sequence: TGTGCCAGCAGCTCTCGCGGGCCAAACACTGAAGCTTTCTTT.

This chain uses TRBV6-1 with TRBJ1-5, with D perhaps matching TRBD1 (5 bases). Trimming stripped 4 bases from V and 7 bases from J, with 17 bases between. This CDR3 is 15 amino acids long. The germline gives CDR1 MNHNS, CDR2 SASEGT. DNA for the CDR3: TGTGCCAGCAGTGTGGGACCAAACCCGGAGCAGCCCCAGCATTTT. This sequence encodes CASSVGPNPEQPQHF.

By proportion, this clone is medium-sized (0.01 to 0.1%). The gene calls are TRBV6-1 and TRBJ2-1, with 8 positions matching TRBD2. V shed 7 bases and J 7 bases; nucleotides not matched to a gene: 6. Germline V gives CDR1 MNHNS, CDR2 SASEGT. The CDR3 length is 13 residues. The CDR3 coding sequence is TGTGCCAGCACGGGGGGGGGCTTGAATGAGCAGTTCTTC. As protein: CASTGGGLNEQFF.

Judged by abundance, this clone is medium-sized (0.01 to 0.1%). This specimen includes other DNA sequences encoding the same CDR3. This CDR3 reads CASSLAGGYTEAFF. CDR3 bases: TGCGCCAGCAGCTTGGCCGGCGGCTACACTGAAGCTTTCTTT. The chain links TRBV5-1 to TRBJ1-1; D is ambiguous. From germline, CDR1 is SGHRS and CDR2 YFSETQ. The CDR3 has 14 amino acids. Deletions cut 0 bases from V and 3 bases from J, with 9 bases between.

V is TRBV7-8 and J is TRBJ1-1; 8 bases line up with TRBD1. V shed 7 bases and J 3 bases; nucleotides not matched to a gene: 7. Looked up from germline, CDR1 is SGHVS and CDR2 is FQNEAQ. The CDR3 covers 14 residues. CDR3 protein: CASTTRGRDTEAFF. CDR3 nucleotide sequence: TGTGCCAGCACTACCAGGGGGCGAGACACTGAAGCTTTCTTT.